Following are 5 T cell receptor beta chains from one sample sequenced in a study of blood T cells in healthy people across ages. A second 7 to 11 cycle PCR used barcoded and J-beta primers. TCRdb independently ran MiXCR on the 5' RACE reads; one entry per CDR3 protein. The table lists more than 700,000 distinct CDR3 sequences, about 45% of them singletons. The sequenced material came from blood. These receptor sequences come from an elderly man in good health.

This sequence joins TRBV29-1 and TRBJ1-2; D is unresolved. V was trimmed by 3 bases and J by 4 bases, leaving 12 bases between them. The CDR3 sequence is 13 residues long. Germline CDR1 SQVTM, CDR2 ANQGSEA. The CDR3 sequence: CSVDPGFGYGYTF. The CDR3 DNA reads as TGCAGCGTTGATCCGGGTTTTGGCTATGGCTACACCTTC.

The V call is TRBV7-8, the J call TRBJ2-5; no reliable D call. The assigned J gene may be wrong: the sequence end matches TRBJ2-1 better. CDR3 length: 14 amino acids. The V gene's germline CDR1 is SGHVS and CDR2 FQNEAQ. CDR3 nucleotide sequence: TGTGCCAGCAGCTTAGCTAGACTTAAAGAGACCCAGTTCTTC. Translation gives CASSLARLKETQFF.

This chain uses TRBV6-1 with TRBJ2-7, with TRBD2 identical over 8 bases. Germline V lookup: CDR1 MNHNS, CDR2 SASEGT. The CDR3 has 16 residues. V shed 7 bases and J 2 bases; nucleotides not matched to a gene: 13. The CDR3 coding sequence is TGTGCCAGCACAAGAGATCCGGGACTAGTCGCCTACGAGCAGTACTTC. Residues: CASTRDPGLVAYEQYF.

In this sample, this clonotype turned up a few times. The V gene is TRBV12-3 or TRBV12-4, the J gene TRBJ2-1; D not certain. Trimming shortened V by 1 base and J by 7 bases, and 14 bases separated the two germline ends. The CDR3 loop spans 15 amino acids. In DNA, the CDR3 is TGTGCCAGCAGTTTAGGCGGCAGGCCGGCGAATGAGCAGTTCTTC. Its protein product is CASSLGGRPANEQFF.

This clonotype was counted a few times. A read error may be the cause here, since a much bigger clone is one base away. The rearrangement joins TRBV7-2 to TRBJ2-7; 9 nucleotides align to TRBD2. Unmatched junction bases numbered 5, after V lost 1 base and J lost 4 bases. Looked up from germline, CDR1 is SGHTA and CDR2 is FQGNSA. The length of the CDR3 is 15 residues. The chain's CDR3 is CASSLDSSGMYEQYF. Written as DNA, the CDR3 is TGTGCCAGCAGCTTAGATTCTAGCGGGATGTACGAGCAGTACTTC. Looking up the rest from reference TRBV7-2 and TRBJ2-7 gives the full variable domain: GAGVSQSPSNKVTEKGKDVELRCDPISGHTALYWYRQSLGQGLEFLIYFQGNSAPDKSGLPSDRFSAERTGGSVSTLTIQRTQQEDSAVYLCASSLDSSGMYEQYFGPGTRLTVT.